These 29 T cell receptor beta chains came from one sample sequenced in a study of blood T cell repertoires in COVID-19. Only in-frame clones appear in the TCRdb table, and some are missing; sequencing was by immunoSEQ multiplex PCR. The sample includes approximately 200,000 clones, roughly 77% of them seen just once. Sample: peripheral blood. These receptors originate from a woman in her forties with COVID-19, enrolled during active disease.

The chain joins TRBV5-5 to TRBJ2-7; 8 bases agree with TRBD1. The germline V gene encodes CDR1 SGHKS and CDR2 YYEKEE (reference sequence). The CDR3 spans 11 residues. V lost 3 bases and J lost 13; bases outside the gene matches: 6. The CDR3 DNA reads TGTGCCAGCAGCTCAGGACAGGGCGGTTACTTC. It yields the protein CASSSGQGGYF.

This chain's CDR3 is CASSENDSPYEQYF. The DNA for the CDR3 is TGCGCCAGCAGCGAAAACGACAGCCCCTACGAGCAGTACTTC. The rearrangement joins TRBV5-1 to TRBJ2-7; possible D gene TRBD1, 5 bases. The CDR3 totals 14 residues. CDR1 SGHRS and CDR2 YFSETQ come from the germline V gene. V was pared by 4 bases and J by 2 bases, with 13 bases between.

The chain employs TRBV5-4 and TRBJ1-6, with 7 bases fitting TRBD1. This CDR3 is built from 14 residues. V shed 4 bases and J 8 bases; nucleotides not matched to a gene: 6. Germline V CDR1 and CDR2: SGHNT, YYREEE (reference sequence). The CDR3 nucleotides are TGTGCCAGCAGCGGACGGGACAGAGATTCACCCCTCCACTTT. It yields the protein CASSGRDRDSPLHF. The complete variable domain, with remaining parts taken from reference TRBV5-4 and TRBJ1-6, reads ETGVTQSPTHLIKTRGQQVTLRCSSQSGHNTVSWYQQALGQGPQFIFQYYREEENGRGNFPPRFSGLQFPNYSSELNVNALELDDSALYLCASSGRDRDSPLHFGNGTRLTVT.

In its sample, this clone was seen a few times. The chain employs TRBV6-2 or TRBV6-3 and TRBJ2-7, with 12 bases identical to TRBD1. Germline V gene data show CDR1 as MNHEY and CDR2 as SVGEGT. This CDR3 has 15 amino acids. The V gene end was trimmed by 3 bases and the J gene end by 5 bases; junction bases not matched to a gene: 5. The CDR3 reads CASSYSGTGGHEQYF. In nucleotides, the CDR3 is TGTGCCAGCAGTTATTCCGGGACAGGGGGCCACGAGCAGTACTTC.

The chain is built from TRBV4-2 and TRBJ2-5; TRBD2 aligns across 7 bases. This CDR3 spans 15 amino acids. Trimming cost V 1 base and J 3 bases; bases outside gene matches: 5. The germline V gene encodes CDR1 LGHNA and CDR2 YNFKEQ. The CDR3 nucleotides are TGTGCCAGCAGCCAAGGACGGAGCGGGGAAGAGACCCAGTACTTC. It is translated as CASSQGRSGEETQYF.

This sequence joins TRBV19 and TRBJ2-1; D possibly corresponds to TRBD2 (5 bases). This CDR3 contains 15 residues. Germline-derived CDR1 and CDR2 are LNHDA and SQIVND (reference sequence). The ends were cut back, 2 bases at V and 5 bases at J, with 13 bases in the middle. The CDR3 loop is CASSIRREGNNEQFF. The CDR3 region has the DNA TGTGCCAGTAGTATAAGGAGAGAGGGTAACAATGAGCAGTTCTTC.

This clone was observed once. This chain joins TRBV5-1 and TRBJ2-3; D is possibly TRBD2 (6 bases). From germline, CDR1 is SGHRS and CDR2 YFSETQ. CDR3 size: 13 residues. V was clipped by 0 bases and J by 6 bases, with 8 bases between them. This CDR3 is CASSLAGEDTQYF. Written as DNA, the CDR3 is TGCGCCAGCAGCTTGGCGGGGGAGGATACGCAGTATTTT.

V gene TRBV29-1 combines with J gene TRBJ1-6, with D possibly matching TRBD1 (6 bases). Trimming removed 4 bases at V and 8 bases at J, with 15 bases between. Germline V gene sequence: CDR1 SQVTM, CDR2 ANQGSEA. The CDR3 is 14 amino acids. The CDR3 DNA follows: TGCAGCGTTGCCTCAGGGGCCTCTGATTCACCCCTCCACTTT. It is translated as CSVASGASDSPLHF.

This sequence joins TRBV3-1 (or the pseudogene TRBV3-2) and TRBJ1-2; D remains ambiguous. Germline CDR1 is LGHDT and CDR2 is YNNKEL (reference sequence). The CDR3 is made up of 14 amino acids. The V and J ends lost 0 bases and 4 bases respectively, with 9 bases between them. Here the CDR3 DNA reads TGTGCCAGCAGCCAAGAAATGGCTCTCTATGGCTACACCTTC. This codes for CASSQEMALYGYTF.

On this clone: Other DNA sequences within the sample encode an identical CDR3. This chain connects TRBV11-3 to TRBJ2-3; tentative D call: TRBD2 (5 bases). The length of the CDR3 is 14 residues. Germline values: CDR1 SGHNT, CDR2 YENEEA. The V and J ends lost 1 base and 0 bases respectively, with 5 bases between them. In DNA, the CDR3 is TGTGCCAGCAGCTTAGCGGGGAGCACAGATACGCAGTATTTT. Its protein product is CASSLAGSTDTQYF.

This clone was picked up one time. The chain couples TRBV11-2 to TRBJ2-2; D might be TRBD1 (5 bases). Between the trimmed V and J ends, which lost 5 bases and 2 bases, there was a span of 15 bases. The germline gives CDR1 SGHAT, CDR2 FQNNGV. The CDR3 extends over 16 amino acids. The CDR3 coding sequence is TGTGCCAGCAGCCCCCTTCCAGGGATAAACACCGGGGAGCTGTTTTTT. Translation: CASSPLPGINTGELFF. Variable domain in full (rest from reference TRBV11-2 and TRBJ2-2): EAGVAQSPRYKIIEKRQSVAFWCNPISGHATLYWYQQILGQGPKLLIQFQNNGVVDDSQLPKDRFSAERLKGVDSTLKIQPAKLEDSAVYLCASSPLPGINTGELFFGEGSRLTVL.

The V gene is TRBV2, the J gene TRBJ1-2; 7 nucleotides line up with TRBD1. The CDR3 contains 13 residues. V trimming: 6 bases; J trimming: 5 bases; junction bases outside the gene matches: 6. CDR1 is SNHLY, CDR2 FYNNEI, per germline. The CDR3 DNA reads TGTGCCAGCAGGCCCGACAGGGAGTATGGCTACACCTTC. Translation: CASRPDREYGYTF.

The chain couples TRBV7-2 to TRBJ1-1, with a weak D call TRBD1 (5 bases). Germline V gives CDR1 SGHTA, CDR2 FQGNSA. V was clipped by 3 bases and J by 3 bases, with 8 bases between them. The CDR3 consists of 13 residues. The chain's CDR3 is CASSFQQDTEAFF. CDR3 sequence (DNA): TGTGCCAGCAGCTTTCAACAGGACACTGAAGCTTTCTTT.

J is TRBJ1-4 and V is TRBV7-9; 8 bases fit TRBD1. V was pared by 5 bases and J by 8 bases, with 7 bases of the junction left unmatched. CDR3 size: 14 residues. Germline-derived CDR1 and CDR2 are SEHNR and FQNEAQ (reference sequence). CDR3 nucleotide sequence: TGTGCCAGCAGCCCTCGGACAGGGAACGAAAAACTGTTTTTT. It is translated as CASSPRTGNEKLFF.

DNA for the CDR3: TGTGCCAGCTCTCCCAAAAGGGGGTATGGGCAGTTCTTC. Protein: CASSPKRGYGQFF. The chain couples TRBV18 to TRBJ2-1; TRBD1 might be the D (6 bases). This CDR3 spans 13 amino acids. Germline assignment: CDR1 KGHSH and CDR2 LQKENI. Trimming stripped 6 bases from V and 12 bases from J, with 18 bases between.

The chain has TRBV3-1 (or the pseudogene TRBV3-2) and TRBJ2-7; D not resolved. V lost 3 bases and J 2 bases, leaving 11 bases between the germline ends. Looked up from germline, CDR1 is LGHDT and CDR2 is YNNKEL (reference sequence). The CDR3 totals 14 residues. Written as DNA, the CDR3 is TGTGCCAGCAGCCAGCAAGCTTCCGCCTACGAGCAGTACTTC. It codes for CASSQQASAYEQYF.

The chain links TRBV30 to TRBJ2-3; TRBD2 matches 8 bases. Germline CDR1 reads GTSNPN; CDR2 reads SVGIG (reference sequence). Trimming removed 7 bases from V and 4 bases from J; junction bases left unmatched: 10. The CDR3 contains 14 residues. Here the CDR3 reads CAFLTGLGADTQYF. Here the CDR3 DNA reads TGTGCCTTTTTAACGGGACTAGGGGCAGATACGCAGTATTTT.

This clone was detected a few times. This chain connects TRBV19 to TRBJ1-1, with unresolved D. Germline CDR1 is LNHDA and CDR2 is SQIVND (reference sequence). The CDR3 contains 13 residues. Trimming left V 3 bases short and J 6 bases short, with 11 bases between. Here the CDR3 reads CASSIGAGAEAFF. CDR3 nucleotide sequence: TGTGCCAGTAGTATTGGCGCGGGAGCTGAAGCTTTCTTT.

V and J are TRBV27 and TRBJ2-7; 7 bases align to TRBD1. The CDR3 runs 14 residues. The trim removed 6 bases at V and 0 bases at J, leaving 5 bases unmatched. CDR1 is MNHEY and CDR2 is SMNVEV in the germline V gene (reference sequence). CDR3 DNA sequence: TGTGCCAGCAGATCGACAGGGTTCTCCTACGAGCAGTACTTC. Its translation: CASRSTGFSYEQYF.

This rearrangement joins TRBV5-1 to TRBJ2-3, with D possibly TRBD2 on 5 matching bases. This CDR3 contains 15 residues. V was cut by 4 bases and J by 1 base, with 13 bases left in between. Germline V lookup: CDR1 SGHRS, CDR2 YFSETQ. Here the CDR3 DNA reads TGCGCCAGCAGCCTGACGGGGATCGGCACAGATACGCAGTATTTT. This encodes CASSLTGIGTDTQYF. The entire variable domain, with the rest obtained from reference TRBV5-1 and TRBJ2-3, is as follows: KAGVTQTPRYLIKTRGQQVTLSCSPISGHRSVSWYQQTPGQGLQFLFEYFSETQRNKGNFPGRFSGRQFSNSRSEMNVSTLELGDSALYLCASSLTGIGTDTQYFGPGTRLTVL.

The chain joins TRBV10-3 to TRBJ2-3; 9 bases line up with TRBD1. V lost 3 bases to trimming and J lost 2 bases; unmatched junction nucleotides: 9. Germline V gives CDR1 ENHRY, CDR2 SYGVKD. The CDR3 runs to 17 residues. Here the CDR3 reads CAISDPEGTGPTDTQYF. CDR3 DNA: TGTGCCATCAGTGATCCCGAGGGGACAGGGCCCACAGATACGCAGTATTTT.

CDR3 residues: CASSVARGVNTEAFF. The CDR3 DNA is TGTGCCAGTAGTGTCGCCAGGGGAGTGAACACTGAAGCTTTCTTT. The J gene is TRBJ1-1, the V gene TRBV19; TRBD1 is a possible D gene (6 bases). There are 15 residues in the CDR3. Germline values: CDR1 LNHDA, CDR2 SQIVND (reference sequence). Trimming took 5 bases from V and 0 from J, leaving 13 bases between them.

As regards this clone: Other DNA variants within this sample encode the same CDR3. The chain is built from TRBV7-2 and TRBJ1-2, with D possibly matching TRBD1 (6 bases). The germline V gene encodes CDR1 SGHTA and CDR2 FQGNSA. V was shortened by 4 bases and J by 2 bases, with 8 bases between the two germline ends. The CDR3 is made up of 13 amino acids. The DNA for the CDR3 is TGTGCCAGCAGCTCGCAGGGGAACTATGGCTACACCTTC. Protein sequence: CASSSQGNYGYTF.

The chain combines TRBV7-2 with TRBJ1-5; 10 bases match TRBD1. V shed 5 bases and J 0 bases; nucleotides not matched to a gene: 4. From germline, CDR1 is SGHTA and CDR2 FQGNSA. This CDR3 is built from 16 residues. CDR3 coding DNA: TGTGCCAGCAGCGAGGGACAGGGGTATAGCAATCAGCCCCAGCATTTT. It specifies CASSEGQGYSNQPQHF.

The gene calls are TRBV10-2 and TRBJ2-1, with D perhaps matching TRBD1 (6 bases). The CDR3 runs to 17 residues. Germline-derived CDR1 and CDR2 are WSHSY and SAAADI. Trimming left V 4 bases short and J 1 base short, with 17 bases between. CDR3 in amino acids: CASSGDREGGSYNEQFF. The CDR3 DNA reads as TGCGCCAGCAGTGGGGATAGGGAAGGGGGTTCCTACAATGAGCAGTTCTTC.

This chain links TRBV18 with TRBJ1-4, with TRBD1 matching 8 bases. The germline gives CDR1 KGHSH, CDR2 LQKENI. Trimming took 0 bases from V and 7 from J; bases not matched to a gene: 7. The CDR3 is 16 amino acids. In DNA, the CDR3 is TGTGCCAGCTCACCACCGGGTGCACAGGGGGGTGAAAAACTGTTTTTT. It yields the protein CASSPPGAQGGEKLFF. The full variable domain, its missing parts supplied by reference TRBV18 and TRBJ1-4, is NAGVMQNPRHLVRRRGQEARLRCSPMKGHSHVYWYRQLPEEGLKFMVYLQKENIIDESGMPKERFSAEFPKEGPSILRIQQVVRGDSAAYFCASSPPGAQGGEKLFFGSGTQLSVL.

The V gene is TRBV30, the J gene TRBJ2-1, with 14 bases lining up with TRBD2. J gave up 5 bases and V 5 bases, and 5 bases lay outside the gene matches. Germline CDR1 reads GTSNPN; CDR2 reads SVGIG (reference sequence). The CDR3 has 15 residues. The CDR3, as DNA: TGTGCCTGGGGAGGGACTAGCGGGAGACACAATGAGCAGTTCTTC. As protein: CAWGGTSGRHNEQFF.

This clone was found a few times. This rearrangement joins TRBV19 to TRBJ1-2; D unclear. CDR3 size: 14 residues. Germline CDR1 LNHDA, CDR2 SQIVND (reference sequence). Trimming took off 9 bases at V and 0 bases at J, with 14 bases between the two ends. The CDR3 sequence: CASLGGKTNYGYTF. As DNA, the CDR3 is TGTGCCAGCCTAGGAGGGAAGACTAACTATGGCTACACCTTC.

V usage is TRBV11-3 and J usage is TRBJ2-1, with 8 nucleotides matching TRBD2. Germline assignment: CDR1 SGHNT and CDR2 YENEEA. Losses at the gene ends were 5 bases for V and 1 base for J; bases not matched to a gene: 4. The CDR3 runs to 15 residues. CDR3 protein: CASSLSGSSYNEQFF. CDR3 DNA: TGTGCCAGCAGCCTCAGCGGGAGTTCCTACAATGAGCAGTTCTTC.